Listed below are T cell receptor beta chains from one sample, sequenced in a study of blood T cells in healthy people across ages. MiXCR was run by TCRdb on the 5' RACE reads, yielding one entry per CDR3 protein. Of fewer than 2,000,000 distinct CDR3 sequences in the sample, about 35% are singletons; the top ten hold roughly 10%. Sequencing was done on a sample of blood. The origin of the receptors is a woman aged 25 to 39 in good health. CDR3s include the opening cysteine and the closing phenylalanine or tryptophan.

CDR3 length	J gene	V gene	CDR3 protein
15	TRBJ2-5	TRBV24-1	CATSNALAGEETQYF
15	TRBJ2-2	TRBV29-1	CSVGQLSSNTGELFF
12	TRBJ1-6	TRBV13	CASSFSDGPLHF
13	TRBJ2-3	TRBV29-1	CSVDRGITDTQYF
15	TRBJ1-2	TRBV30	CAWSAPGLRNYGYTF
18	TRBJ2-1	TRBV20-1	CSAGFGGSGWIVNNEQFF
12	TRBJ2-7	TRBV29-1	CSVVGHNGASYF
16	TRBJ1-2	TRBV3-1	CASSARRTGVPDGYTF
13	TRBJ2-5	TRBV20-1	CSASKGGQETQYF
12	TRBJ2-3	TRBV7-9	CASTLVTDTQYF
17	TRBJ2-2	TRBV7-3	CASSFGGGALNTGELFF
12	TRBJ1-1	TRBV29-1	CSASTGAPEAFF
13	TRBJ2-5	TRBV3-1	CASSLAILETQYF
14	TRBJ2-7	TRBV28	CASSMTGGTYEQYF
14	TRBJ2-2	TRBV5-6	CASSLRAGTGERFF